The present entry profiles one T cell receptor beta chain with its context. Ten or more counts support this clonotype. No cognate antigen has been identified for it. Base qualities are missing; no much larger clone stands one base away. The data are from a study of T cells after yellow fever vaccination (dated by TCRdb to about 2019). Turning to the overall study: Libraries from fractions with low cell numbers were prepared with the SMART-Seq v4 Ultra Low Input RNA kit. To track T-cell clones before and after primary and booster YFV17D yellow fever vaccination, bulk TCR alpha and beta repertoires were sequenced longitudinally. Two healthy male donors, one aged 18 to 30 and one aged 30 to 40 years, made up the cohort. Bulk PBMC replicates and cell subsets were isolated from blood drawn at multiple timepoints before and after both primary and secondary immunization. What the study reported, not specific to this receptor: A small fraction of clonotypes appeared in both the CD4 and CD8 compartments, likely as a result of convergent recombination. After the booster, most clones that had expanded after primary vaccination were detected again (around 97% of CD4 and over 75% of CD8), suggesting broad maintenance of memory. The secondary T-cell response was found to be weaker but faster than the primary response, with a peak reached on day 5 rather than on day 15. The study included only two donors, which limits how far the findings can be generalized. FACS-sorted repertoires could contain abundant contaminating clonotypes from the bulk population, so computational filtering was required.

What this sample's treatment or condition label stands for: live attenuated yellow fever vaccine strain. At each blood-draw timepoint, two biological replicates of bulk PBMCs were collected. A standard Ficoll-Paque protocol was used to isolate PBMCs from peripheral blood. TriZol was used to extract RNA from bulk PBMCs, CD4 and CD8 fractions, and dextramer-positive and dextramer-negative fractions. Sequencing took place on an Illumina NovaSeq 6000. TCR cDNA was synthesized by 5'RACE template switching, which introduced a universal primer site and unique molecular identifiers. Priming for cDNA synthesis came from both the TCR alpha and TCR beta constant segments. Library amplification used two PCR steps, and the second PCR step added sample barcodes and sequencing adapters. Sequencing of libraries was performed on Illumina HiSeq 2500 (2x100 bp) or NovaSeq (2x150 bp). The study's own analysis went as follows. MIGEC handled demultiplexing of reads and collapsing into UMI consensus sequences, while MiXCR performed V(D)J alignment. Clonotypes responding to the vaccine were identified with edgeR on replicate PBMC samples, with the criteria of FDR below 0.01 and a log2 fold change above 5 up to day 15. Each bulk clonotype was labeled CD4 or CD8 based on which sequenced repertoire, CD4 or CD8, contained the clonotype at higher abundance. Using fastp at Q25 and MiXCR, TCRdb reprocessed the public reads and kept productive beta chains. All rows with the same CDR3 protein become a single entry with the most common DNA and genes. None of the V and J calls come from the authors' own analysis; TCRdb made them. Within this sample are 250,000 or so distinct CDR3 sequences, with more than 3.5% of them counted one time only. The top ten constitute around a fifth of the sample.

The receptor's source is a man between 18 and 35 years old who received the YFV17D yellow fever vaccine. Here the sequenced sample was PBMCs, taken 15 days after the yellow fever booster vaccination.

The CDR3 protein sequence reads: CASSMAWGGTDTQYF. Read as DNA, the sequence is TGTGCCAGCAGTATGGCATGGGGGGGCACAGATACGCAGTATTTT. The chain was built from TRBV27 and TRBJ2-3; the D segment could be TRBD2, given 6 matching bases. The CDR1 and CDR2 encoded by the germline V gene (reference sequence) are MNHEY and SMNVEV. The CDR3 numbers 15 residues from cysteine through phenylalanine. Just CDR3 DNA is preserved here, 45 bases in frame from base 1. V is clipped by 5 bases and J by 1 base, and the sequence between their germline boundaries is 13 bases long.